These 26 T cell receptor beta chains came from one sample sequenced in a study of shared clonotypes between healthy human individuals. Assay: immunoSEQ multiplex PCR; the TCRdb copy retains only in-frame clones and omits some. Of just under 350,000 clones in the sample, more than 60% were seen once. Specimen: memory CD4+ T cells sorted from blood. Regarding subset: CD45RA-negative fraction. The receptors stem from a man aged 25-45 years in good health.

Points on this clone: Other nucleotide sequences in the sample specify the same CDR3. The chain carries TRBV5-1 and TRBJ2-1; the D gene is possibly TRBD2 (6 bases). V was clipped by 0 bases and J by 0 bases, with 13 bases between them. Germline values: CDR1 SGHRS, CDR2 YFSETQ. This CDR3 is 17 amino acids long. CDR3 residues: CASSLVGWGDSYNEQFF. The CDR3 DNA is TGCGCCAGCAGCTTGGTCGGGTGGGGGGACTCCTACAATGAGCAGTTCTTC.

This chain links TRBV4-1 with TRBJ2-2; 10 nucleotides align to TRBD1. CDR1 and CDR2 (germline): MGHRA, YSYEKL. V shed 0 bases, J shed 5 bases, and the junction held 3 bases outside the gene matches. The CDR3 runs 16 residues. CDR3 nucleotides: TGCGCCAGCAGCCAAGATGGGACAGGGGTAACCGGGGAGCTGTTTTTT. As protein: CASSQDGTGVTGELFF.

The CDR3 is CASSLRTSGILGEQYF. The CDR3 nucleotides are TGTGCCAGCAGCTTGCGGACTAGCGGGATCTTGGGAGAGCAGTACTTC. V gene TRBV5-6 combines with J gene TRBJ2-7; 12 bases map to TRBD2. CDR1 is SGHDT, CDR2 YYEEEE, per germline. This CDR3 is built from 16 residues. V gave up 1 base and J gave up 7 bases; unmatched junction bases: 9.

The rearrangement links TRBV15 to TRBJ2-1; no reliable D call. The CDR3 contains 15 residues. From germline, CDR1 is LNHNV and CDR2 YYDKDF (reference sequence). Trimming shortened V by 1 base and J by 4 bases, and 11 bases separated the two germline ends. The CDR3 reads CATSRVVGGYNEQFF. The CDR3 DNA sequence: TGTGCCACCAGCAGAGTAGTGGGCGGATACAATGAGCAGTTCTTC. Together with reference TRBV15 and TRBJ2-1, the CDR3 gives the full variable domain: DAMVIQNPRYQVTQFGKPVTLSCSQTLNHNVMYWYQQKSSQAPKLLFHYYDKDFNNEADTPDNFQSRRPNTSFCFLDIRSPGLGDTAMYLCATSRVVGGYNEQFFGPGTRLTVL.

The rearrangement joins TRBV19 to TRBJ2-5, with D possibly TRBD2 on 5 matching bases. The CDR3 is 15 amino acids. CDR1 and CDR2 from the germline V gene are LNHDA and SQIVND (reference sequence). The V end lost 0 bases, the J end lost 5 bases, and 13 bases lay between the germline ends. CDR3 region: CASSIDSNRRETQYF. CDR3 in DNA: TGTGCCAGTAGTATAGATTCGAACCGGAGGGAGACCCAGTACTTC.

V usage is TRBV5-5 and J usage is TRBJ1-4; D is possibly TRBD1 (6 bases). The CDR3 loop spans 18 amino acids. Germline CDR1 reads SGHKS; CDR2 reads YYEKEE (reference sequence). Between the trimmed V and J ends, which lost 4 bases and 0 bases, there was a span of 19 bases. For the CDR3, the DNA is TGTGCCAGCAGCCCCGTTATGGGGGGCTACACAACTAATGAAAAACTGTTTTTT. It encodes CASSPVMGGYTTNEKLFF.

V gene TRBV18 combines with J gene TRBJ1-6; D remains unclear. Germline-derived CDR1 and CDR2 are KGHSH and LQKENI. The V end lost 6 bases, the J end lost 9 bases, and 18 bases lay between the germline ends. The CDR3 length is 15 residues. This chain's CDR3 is CASSERQDLTSPLHF. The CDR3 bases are TGTGCCAGCTCCGAGCGCCAAGACTTGACTTCACCCCTCCACTTT.

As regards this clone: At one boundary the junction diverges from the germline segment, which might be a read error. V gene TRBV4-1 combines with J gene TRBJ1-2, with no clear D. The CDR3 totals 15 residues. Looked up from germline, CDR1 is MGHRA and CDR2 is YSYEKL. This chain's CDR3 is CVSSHLMRADYGYTF. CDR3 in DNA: TGCGTCAGCAGCCATTTAATGAGGGCTGACTATGGCTACACCTTC.

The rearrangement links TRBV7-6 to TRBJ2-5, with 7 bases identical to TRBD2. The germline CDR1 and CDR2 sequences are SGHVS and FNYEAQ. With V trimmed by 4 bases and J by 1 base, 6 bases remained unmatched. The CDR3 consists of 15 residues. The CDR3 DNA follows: TGTGCCAGCAGCTCTTTCGCTAGCGGCCAAGAGACCCAGTACTTC. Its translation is CASSSFASGQETQYF.

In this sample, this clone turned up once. CDR3 DNA sequence: TGTGCCAGCAGCCCACAGGGTAGCGAGACCCAGTACTTC. Its protein is CASSPQGSETQYF. The rearrangement links TRBV7-8 to TRBJ2-5; perhaps TRBD1 as D (6 bases). The V end was cut by 5 bases, the J end by 5 bases, with 12 bases between. The germline CDR1 and CDR2 sequences are SGHVS and FQNEAQ. The CDR3 totals 13 residues.

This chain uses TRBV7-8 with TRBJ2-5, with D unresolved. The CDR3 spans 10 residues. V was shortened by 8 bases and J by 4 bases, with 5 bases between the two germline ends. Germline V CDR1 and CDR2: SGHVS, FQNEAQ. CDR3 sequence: CASGLETQYF. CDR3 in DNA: TGTGCCAGCGGGTTAGAGACCCAGTACTTC.

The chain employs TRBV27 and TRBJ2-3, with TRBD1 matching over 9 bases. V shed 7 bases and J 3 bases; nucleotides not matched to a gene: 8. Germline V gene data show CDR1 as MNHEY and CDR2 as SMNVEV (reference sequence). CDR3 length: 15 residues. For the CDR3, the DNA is TGTGCCAGCAAGGACAGGGGTTTCGCGACAGATACGCAGTATTTT. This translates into CASKDRGFATDTQYF.

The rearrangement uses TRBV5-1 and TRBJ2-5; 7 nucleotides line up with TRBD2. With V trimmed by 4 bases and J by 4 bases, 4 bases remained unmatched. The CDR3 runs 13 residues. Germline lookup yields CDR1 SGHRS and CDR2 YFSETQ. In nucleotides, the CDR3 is TGCGCCAGCAGCCCAGGACTAGGAGAGACCCAGTACTTC. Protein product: CASSPGLGETQYF.

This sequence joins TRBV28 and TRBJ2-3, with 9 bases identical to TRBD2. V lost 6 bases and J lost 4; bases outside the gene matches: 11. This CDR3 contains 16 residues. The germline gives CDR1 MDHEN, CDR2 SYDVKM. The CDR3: CASSPDSGSYPDTQYF. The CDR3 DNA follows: TGTGCCAGCAGCCCGGATAGCGGGAGTTACCCAGATACGCAGTATTTT.

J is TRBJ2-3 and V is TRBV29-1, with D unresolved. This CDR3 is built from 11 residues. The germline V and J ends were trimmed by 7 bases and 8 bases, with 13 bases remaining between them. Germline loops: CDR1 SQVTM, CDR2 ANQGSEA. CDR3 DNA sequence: TGCAGCGAAATTTCCGGCTTTACGCAGTATTTT. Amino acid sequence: CSEISGFTQYF.

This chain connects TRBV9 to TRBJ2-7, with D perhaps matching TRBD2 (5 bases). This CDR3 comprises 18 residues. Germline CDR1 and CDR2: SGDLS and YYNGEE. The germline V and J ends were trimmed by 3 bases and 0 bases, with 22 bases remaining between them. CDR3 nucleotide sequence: TGTGCCAGCAGCGCCGGCCCCCCCGGACTCGGATACTCCTACGAGCAGTACTTC. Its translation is CASSAGPPGLGYSYEQYF.

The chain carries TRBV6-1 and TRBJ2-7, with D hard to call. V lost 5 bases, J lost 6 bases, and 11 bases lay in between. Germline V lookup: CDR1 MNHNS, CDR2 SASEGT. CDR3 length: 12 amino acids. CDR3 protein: CASSQSSGEQYF. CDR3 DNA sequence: TGTGCCAGCAGTCAAAGTAGTGGCGAGCAGTACTTC.

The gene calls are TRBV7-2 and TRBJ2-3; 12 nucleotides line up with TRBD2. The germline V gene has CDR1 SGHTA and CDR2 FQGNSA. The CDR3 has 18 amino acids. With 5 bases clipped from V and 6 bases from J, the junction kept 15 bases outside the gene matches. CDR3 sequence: CASSRHRTSGTSADTQYF. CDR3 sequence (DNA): TGTGCCAGCAGCCGACATAGGACTAGCGGGACCTCCGCGGATACGCAGTATTTT.

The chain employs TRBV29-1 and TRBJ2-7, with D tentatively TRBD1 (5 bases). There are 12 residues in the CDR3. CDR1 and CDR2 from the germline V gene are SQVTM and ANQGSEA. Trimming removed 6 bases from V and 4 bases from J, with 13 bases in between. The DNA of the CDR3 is TGCAGCGTCACGACAGATTTTTACGAGCAGTACTTC. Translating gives CSVTTDFYEQYF.

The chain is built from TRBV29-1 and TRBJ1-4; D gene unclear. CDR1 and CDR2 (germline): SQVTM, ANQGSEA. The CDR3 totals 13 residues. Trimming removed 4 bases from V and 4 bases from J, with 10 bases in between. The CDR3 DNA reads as TGCAGCGTTGTAACGCAGAATAATGAAAAACTGTTTTTT. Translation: CSVVTQNNEKLFF.

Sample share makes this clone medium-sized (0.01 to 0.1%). DNA for the CDR3: TGCGCCAGCAGAACGGGGGACACTTTCTCCCAAGAGACCCAGTACTTC. Translation gives CASRTGDTFSQETQYF. The rearrangement links TRBV5-1 to TRBJ2-5; D might be TRBD1 or TRBD2, each matching 6 bases. The CDR3 runs 16 residues. Trimming shortened V by 5 bases and J by 1 base, and 18 bases separated the two germline ends. Germline loops: CDR1 SGHRS, CDR2 YFSETQ.

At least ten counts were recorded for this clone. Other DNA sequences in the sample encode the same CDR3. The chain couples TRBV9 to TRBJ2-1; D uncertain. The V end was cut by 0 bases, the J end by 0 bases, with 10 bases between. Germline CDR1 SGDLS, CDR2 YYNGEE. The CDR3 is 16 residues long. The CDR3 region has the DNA TGTGCCAGCAGCGTAGGAGCCCCGAGCTCCTACAATGAGCAGTTCTTC. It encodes CASSVGAPSSYNEQFF.

The CDR3 DNA is TGTGCCAGCAGCCCAGGACAGGGGCAGGAAGCTTTCTTT. Translation: CASSPGQGQEAFF. The chain carries TRBV7-9 and TRBJ1-1; 9 bases are a match to TRBD1. The germline CDR1 and CDR2 sequences are SEHNR and FQNEAQ (reference sequence). The CDR3 loop spans 13 amino acids. Unmatched junction bases numbered 6, after V lost 5 bases and J lost 8 bases.

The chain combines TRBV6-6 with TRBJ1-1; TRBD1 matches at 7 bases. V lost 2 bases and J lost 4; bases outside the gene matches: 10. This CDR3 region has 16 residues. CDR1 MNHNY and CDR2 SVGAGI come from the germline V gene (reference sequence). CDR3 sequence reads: CASSYDGQGGGTEAFF. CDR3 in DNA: TGTGCCAGCAGTTACGATGGGCAGGGGGGCGGCACTGAAGCTTTCTTT.

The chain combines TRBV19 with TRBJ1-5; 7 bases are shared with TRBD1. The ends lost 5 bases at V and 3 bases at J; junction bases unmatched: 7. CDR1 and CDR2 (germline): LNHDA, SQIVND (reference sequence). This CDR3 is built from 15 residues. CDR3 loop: CASSYDRALNQPQHF. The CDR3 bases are TGTGCCAGTAGTTATGACAGGGCACTCAATCAGCCCCAGCATTTT.

This CDR3 reads CASSHSSGSVETQYF. Here the CDR3 DNA reads TGCGCCAGCAGCCACTCTAGCGGGAGTGTAGAGACCCAGTACTTC. The chain links TRBV4-1 to TRBJ2-5, with TRBD2 matching 10 bases. The trim removed 3 bases at V and 4 bases at J, leaving 5 bases unmatched. The CDR3 length is 15 residues. CDR1 and CDR2 from the germline V gene are MGHRA and YSYEKL.